These 21 T cell receptor beta chains were sequenced from one sample in a study of cytomegalovirus exposure and HLA in healthy donors. Researchers ran the PCR with 60 Vbeta and 13 Jbeta primers. Libraries were prepared by immunoSEQ multiplex PCR; TCRdb keeps only in-frame clonotypes and omits some of them. Of about 140,000 clones in the sample, 76% were seen once. The source material was PBMCs. The receptors here all came from a man aged 35 to 55 in good health and CMV-seronegative.

The chain links TRBV4-1 to TRBJ2-1; 8 nucleotides line up with TRBD2. V shed 4 bases, J shed 6 bases, and the junction held 5 bases outside the gene matches. This CDR3 region has 14 residues. The germline V gene has CDR1 MGHRA and CDR2 YSYEKL. CDR3 DNA: TGCGCCAGCAGCCGAGGTGGACTAGCCAATGAGCAGTTCTTC. This codes for CASSRGGLANEQFF.

This chain connects TRBV4-3 to TRBJ2-2, with 9 bases aligning to TRBD2. The length of the CDR3 is 17 residues. V lost 0 bases to trimming and J lost 4 bases; unmatched junction nucleotides: 6. CDR1 is LGHNA, CDR2 YSLEER, per germline. This CDR3 is CASSQDPRGGSTGELFF. DNA of the CDR3: TGCGCCAGCAGCCAAGATCCGCGGGGGGGTAGCACCGGGGAGCTGTTTTTT.

This rearrangement joins TRBV4-1 to TRBJ2-5; D ambiguous. The CDR3 totals 14 residues. V lost 0 bases and J lost 1, with 6 bases in between. Per germline, CDR1 MGHRA and CDR2 YSYEKL. CDR3 bases: TGCGCCAGCAGCCAAGAGCGCATCCAAGAGACCCAGTACTTC. This translates into CASSQERIQETQYF.

The V call is TRBV5-6, the J call TRBJ1-2; TRBD1 matches at 10 bases. V was pared by 3 bases and J by 0 bases, with 2 bases of the junction left unmatched. This CDR3 comprises 15 residues. Germline-derived CDR1 and CDR2 are SGHDT and YYEEEE. The CDR3 DNA follows: TGTGCCAGCAGCTGGGACAGGGGTCCTAACTATGGCTACACCTTC. It encodes CASSWDRGPNYGYTF. Combining the CDR3 with reference TRBV5-6 and TRBJ1-2 gives the whole variable domain DAGVTQSPTHLIKTRGQQVTLRCSPKSGHDTVSWYQQALGQGPQFIFQYYEEEERQRGNFPDRFSGHQFPNYSSELNVNALLLGDSALYLCASSWDRGPNYGYTFGSGTRLTVV.

This rearrangement joins TRBV10-3 to TRBJ2-2; 10 positions match TRBD1. This CDR3 contains 16 residues. V shed 4 bases, J shed 1 base, and the junction held 3 bases outside the gene matches. CDR1 is ENHRY and CDR2 is SYGVKD in the germline V gene. The CDR3 sequence: CAISARDRGNTGELFF. The CDR3 bases are TGTGCCATCAGTGCCAGGGACAGGGGGAACACCGGGGAGCTGTTTTTT.

The chain recombines TRBV7-6 with TRBJ2-3, with D perhaps TRBD1 (5 bases). Germline V gene lookup returns CDR1 SGHVS and CDR2 FNYEAQ. The germline V and J ends were trimmed by 0 bases and 1 base, with 11 bases remaining between them. The CDR3 is 16 amino acids. This CDR3 is CASSLAGLGGTDTQYF. Written as DNA, the CDR3 is TGTGCCAGCAGCTTAGCGGGGCTAGGGGGCACAGATACGCAGTATTTT.

The chain combines TRBV5-6 with TRBJ2-5; the match to TRBD2 covers 9 bases. The DNA matches TRBJ2-7 better at its end, which makes the J call doubtful. The CDR3 length is 14 residues. Looked up from germline, CDR1 is SGHDT and CDR2 is YYEEEE. The CDR3 coding sequence is TGTGCCAGCCATAGCGGGGGAGGCTCCTACGAGCAGTACTTC. Its translation: CASHSGGGSYEQYF.

The chain joins TRBV6-1 to TRBJ2-5, with 7 bases identical to TRBD1. Gene TRBJ2-7 matches the end of the DNA better, so the J call may be wrong. The CDR3 runs to 14 residues. Per germline, CDR1 MNHNS and CDR2 SASEGT. Here the CDR3 reads CASRAPGQNYEQYF. The CDR3 DNA follows: TGTGCCAGCAGAGCCCCGGGACAGAACTACGAGCAGTACTTC.

The DNA of the CDR3 is TGCGCCAGCAGCTTGGGTAGCTTGAACACCGGGGAGCTGTTTTTT. Translation gives CASSLGSLNTGELFF. The V and J genes are TRBV5-1 and TRBJ2-2; the D is unclear. The CDR3 sequence is 15 residues long. V shed 0 bases and J shed 1 base, with 7 bases lying between them. In germline, CDR1 is SGHRS, CDR2 YFSETQ.

This clone showed up just a few times. The J gene is TRBJ2-7, the V gene TRBV28; 7 bases are shared with TRBD1. V lost 5 bases, J lost 3 bases, and 7 bases stayed unmatched. This CDR3 is 14 amino acids long. Per germline, CDR1 MDHEN and CDR2 SYDVKM. The CDR3 is CASSPSGTVYEQYF. The CDR3 region has the DNA TGTGCCAGCAGTCCGTCAGGGACAGTCTACGAGCAGTACTTC.

The V gene is TRBV4-3, the J gene TRBJ1-1; D is unresolved. The germline V and J ends were trimmed by 4 bases and 6 bases, with 18 bases remaining between them. In germline, CDR1 is LGHNA, CDR2 YSLEER. This CDR3 contains 15 residues. The CDR3 region is CASSRHPTTYAEAFF. The CDR3 nucleotides are TGCGCCAGCAGCCGCCACCCAACGACATACGCTGAAGCTTTCTTT.

V usage is TRBV5-6 and J usage is TRBJ1-6; perhaps TRBD1 as D (6 bases). Germline CDR1 is SGHDT and CDR2 is YYEEEE. CDR3 length equals 16 residues. With 1 base removed from V and 10 bases from J, the gap between germline ends came to 18 bases. The chain's CDR3 is CASSLNRVHEGSPLHF. In DNA form, the CDR3 reads TGTGCCAGCAGCTTGAACAGGGTGCATGAGGGATCACCCCTCCACTTT.

The chain uses TRBV9 and TRBJ2-7; tentatively, D is TRBD2 (6 bases). The CDR3 is 14 amino acids. CDR1 is SGDLS and CDR2 is YYNGEE in the germline V gene. V was clipped by 0 bases and J by 9 bases, with 16 bases between them. The CDR3 here is CASSVVGGSRGQYF. The CDR3 DNA is TGTGCCAGCAGCGTAGTCGGAGGGTCCCGCGGGCAGTACTTC.

The chain is built from TRBV7-2 and TRBJ1-2, with 7 bases fitting TRBD1. Germline CDR1 and CDR2: SGHTA and FQGNSA. The CDR3 extends over 17 amino acids. The trim removed 1 base at V and 6 bases at J, leaving 14 bases unmatched. DNA for the CDR3: TGTGCCAGCAGCTTAGAAACCGTCACAGGGGTTCGGGATGGCTACACCTTC. Protein product: CASSLETVTGVRDGYTF.

A note on this clone: One junction end disagrees with the germline gene, perhaps due to a read error. The chain recombines TRBV7-9 with TRBJ2-7; D is unresolved. Germline V lookup: CDR1 SEHNR, CDR2 FQNEAQ (reference sequence). The CDR3 is 15 amino acids. The CDR3 coding sequence is TGTTCCAGCAGCTCCAGCGATGGAGACGGCTACGAGCAGTACTTC. Its translation: CSSSSSDGDGYEQYF.

CDR3 in DNA: TGTGCCAGTAGTGTGGGGACTAGCGGGGGGCCCACGCAGTATTTT. Translating it yields CASSVGTSGGPTQYF. The chain couples TRBV19 to TRBJ2-3, with 15 bases lining up with TRBD2. This CDR3 contains 15 residues. Germline V gene data show CDR1 as LNHDA and CDR2 as SQIVND (reference sequence). V was pared by 5 bases and J by 9 bases, with 6 bases of the junction left unmatched.

This clone was counted only a few times. This chain connects TRBV27 to TRBJ2-1, with 8 nucleotides matching TRBD2. With V trimmed by 5 bases and J by 1 base, 7 bases remained unmatched. The CDR3 length is 16 residues. Germline loops: CDR1 MNHEY, CDR2 SMNVEV (reference sequence). The CDR3 region is CASSPAGGGSYNEQFF. DNA of the CDR3: TGTGCCAGCAGTCCGGCCGGGGGGGGTTCCTACAATGAGCAGTTCTTC.

This chain uses TRBV27 with TRBJ2-7; D perhaps matches TRBD2 (6 bases). Germline V lookup: CDR1 MNHEY, CDR2 SMNVEV (reference sequence). There are 17 residues in the CDR3. Deletions cut 5 bases from V and 0 bases from J, with 20 bases between. The CDR3 nucleotides are TGTGCCAGCAGTGGGTATGAGCGGGCATCGTCCTCCTACGAGCAGTACTTC. This gives the protein CASSGYERASSSYEQYF.

This clone was seen more than once but under ten times. The rearrangement links TRBV28 to TRBJ1-4; possibly TRBD1 for D (6 bases). This CDR3 is 15 amino acids long. V lost 6 bases and J 0 bases, leaving 11 bases between the germline ends. Germline CDR1 MDHEN, CDR2 SYDVKM. The CDR3 DNA is TGTGCCAGCAGAGAACAGGGCTCAACTAATGAAAAACTGTTTTTT. Protein product: CASREQGSTNEKLFF.

The genes are TRBV18 and TRBJ2-7; weak D call: TRBD1 (5 bases). V lost 4 bases, J lost 3 bases, and 13 bases lay in between. From germline, CDR1 is KGHSH and CDR2 LQKENI. The CDR3 length is 14 residues. The CDR3 here is CASSHPRVNYEQYF. CDR3 DNA sequence: TGTGCCAGCTCACATCCCAGGGTGAACTACGAGCAGTACTTC.

This rearrangement joins TRBV5-1 to TRBJ2-3; 12 bases map to TRBD1. CDR3 length equals 17 residues. Germline CDR1 is SGHRS and CDR2 is YFSETQ. The junction had 7 bases not matched to a gene; V was cut back by 3 bases and J by 2 bases. This CDR3 reads CASSSTRDRGLTDTQYF. The CDR3 region has the DNA TGCGCCAGCAGCTCCACGCGGGACAGGGGGCTCACAGATACGCAGTATTTT.